This T cell receptor beta chain was sequenced during a study of T-cell reconstitution after alpha-beta-depleted transplantation in children. Study conclusions and caveats: Some patients' high day-60 TCRbeta diversity was traced to surviving recipient T cells and thymic progenitors. By about two months after transplant, alpha-beta T cells reportedly arose from several hundred graft clones that had expanded. Diversity and T-cell counts at one year after transplant derived mostly from new T cells.

The authors prepared the TCRbeta library with unique molecular identifiers. One entry per CDR3 protein, called by TCRdb with MiXCR from the PCR reads. The sample lists about 1,000,000 distinct CDR3 sequences, about 26% seen once, with under 30% in the top ten. This clonotype was seen a handful of times. Its antigen is unknown. The CDR3 is made up of 17 amino acids. Trimming pared 0 bases from V and 1 base from J, leaving 13 bases between. Germline CDR1 MNHEY, CDR2 SVGAGI. The chain is built from TRBV6-5 and TRBJ2-4, with D tentatively TRBD2 (6 bases). The sample in question was PBMCs, mostly from graft donor cells, obtained 360 days after TCRalphabeta/CD19-depleted stem cell transplant. This sequence was found in a boy under three years old who had a stem cell transplant for SCID, so the T cells may come from the graft donor. CDR3 sequence reads: CASSYSGGSEAKNIQYF. In nucleotides, the CDR3 is TGTGCCAGCAGTTACTCGGGGGGAAGTGAGGCCAAAAACATTCAGTACTTC.